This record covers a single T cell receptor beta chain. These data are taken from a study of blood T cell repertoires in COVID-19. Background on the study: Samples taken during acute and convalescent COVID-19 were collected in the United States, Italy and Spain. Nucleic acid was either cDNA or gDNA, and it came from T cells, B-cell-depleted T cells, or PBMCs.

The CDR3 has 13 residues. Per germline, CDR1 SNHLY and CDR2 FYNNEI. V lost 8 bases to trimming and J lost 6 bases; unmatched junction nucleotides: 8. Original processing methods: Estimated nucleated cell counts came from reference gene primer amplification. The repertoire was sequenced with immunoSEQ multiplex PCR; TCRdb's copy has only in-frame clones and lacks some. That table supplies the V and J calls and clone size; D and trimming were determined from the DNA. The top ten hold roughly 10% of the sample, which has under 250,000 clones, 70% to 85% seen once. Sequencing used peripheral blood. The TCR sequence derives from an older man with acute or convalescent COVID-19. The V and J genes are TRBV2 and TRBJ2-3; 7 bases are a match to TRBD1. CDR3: CASVRGGADTQYF. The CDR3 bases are TGTGCCAGCGTGCGAGGGGGCGCGGATACGCAGTATTTT.